Shown below are 7 T cell receptor beta chains from a single sample sequenced in a study of T-cell reconstitution after alpha-beta-depleted transplantation in children. The authors prepared the TCRbeta library with unique molecular identifiers. TCRdb reanalysed the PCR reads using MiXCR and keeps one entry per CDR3 protein. The repertoire consists of 200,000 to 250,000 distinct CDR3 sequences, with about 25% occurring once and the leading ten covering more than 2%. Sample: PBMCs, taken before TCRalphabeta/CD19-depleted stem cell transplant. Receptors originate from a girl aged 2 to 10 with Fanconi anemia, due to receive a stem cell transplant.

There are many counts of this clonotype. The J gene is TRBJ2-5, the V gene TRBV24-1, with 10 bases fitting TRBD2. In germline, CDR1 is KGHDR, CDR2 SFDVKD. This CDR3 has 15 residues. After removal of 3 bases from V and 3 bases from J, the junction contained 3 bases not matched to a gene. The CDR3 spells CATSDPGTSEETQYF. The CDR3 nucleotides are TGTGCCACCAGTGATCCAGGGACTAGCGAAGAGACCCAGTACTTC.

Turning to this clonotype: At one end the junction does not follow the germline gene, possibly because of a read error. V and J are TRBV5-1 and TRBJ2-5; the match to TRBD2 covers 11 bases. CDR1 and CDR2 from the germline V gene are SGHRS and YFSETQ. This CDR3 is built from 16 residues. Here the CDR3 DNA reads TGCGGCAGCAGCTCTGTAGCGGGAGGGTACCAAGAGACCCAGTACTTC. The encoded protein is CGSSSVAGGYQETQYF.

This chain connects TRBV20-1 to TRBJ2-3, with D possibly TRBD2 on 6 matching bases. Between the trimmed V and J ends, which lost 3 bases and 3 bases, there was a span of 7 bases. This CDR3 is 12 amino acids long. Germline CDR1 and CDR2: DFQATT and SNEGSKA (reference sequence). The CDR3 spells CSARLATDTQYF. The CDR3 DNA follows: TGCAGTGCTAGGCTAGCGACAGATACGCAGTATTTT.

The V gene is TRBV21-1, the J gene TRBJ1-3. TRBV21-1 counts as a pseudogene. The CDR3 consists of 15 residues. This chain's CDR3 is CASSKAKGSGNTIYF. In nucleotides, the CDR3 is TGTGCCAGCAGCAAAGCGAAAGGGTCTGGAAACACCATATATTTT.

This clonotype has more than one count but fewer than ten. J is TRBJ2-1 and V is TRBV7-6; weak D call: TRBD1 (6 bases). Between the trimmed V and J ends, which lost 0 bases and 3 bases, there was a span of 15 bases. Germline V gene sequence: CDR1 SGHVS, CDR2 FNYEAQ. The CDR3 extends over 17 amino acids. DNA of the CDR3: TGTGCCAGCAGCTTAGCAGGGTGGGACATCGTCTACAATGAGCAGTTCTTC. Its translation: CASSLAGWDIVYNEQFF.

The V gene is TRBV4-1, the J gene TRBJ2-3, with 7 positions matching TRBD1. The CDR3 loop spans 17 amino acids. Germline V gene data show CDR1 as MGHRA and CDR2 as YSYEKL. The trim removed 0 bases at V and 2 bases at J, leaving 8 bases unmatched. The CDR3 sequence is CASSQENRGLSTDTQYF. The CDR3 DNA reads as TGCGCCAGCAGCCAAGAAAACAGGGGCTTGTCCACAGATACGCAGTATTTT.

This clonotype was found many times. This chain joins TRBV20-1 and TRBJ2-5, with D unclear. Trimming removed 8 bases at V and 7 bases at J, with 8 bases between. The CDR3 contains 9 residues. CDR1 DFQATT and CDR2 SNEGSKA come from the germline V gene (reference sequence). The CDR3 loop reads CSRRVTQYF. The DNA for the CDR3 is TGCAGTCGACGGGTGACCCAGTACTTC.